A selection of T cell receptor beta chains follows, all from one sample in a study of CD8 T cells in ankylosing spondylitis. MiXCR was run by TCRdb on the 5' RACE reads, yielding one entry per CDR3 protein. The table shows some 150,000 distinct CDR3 sequences, with approximately 48% occurring only once. The sequencing input was synovial fluid, either unsorted or a sorted T cell fraction (not recorded which). Receptors were obtained from a male donor with ankylosing spondylitis. Both conserved end residues are part of each CDR3. D genes are given only for firm matches. Some rows have no size entry. The others give once, few or many, or a class for an expanded clone.

>-|TRBJ1-5|TRBV4-1|-
TGCGCCAGCAGCCAAGGATCAGTTTTCAATCAGCCCCAGCATTTT
CASSQGSVFNQPQHF
>-|TRBJ2-2|TRBV2|TRBD2
TGTGCCAGCATTGCAATCCCGGGACTAGCGTTGGACACCGGGGAGCTGTTTTTT
CASIAIPGLALDTGELFF
>few|TRBJ1-1|TRBV7-9|-
TGTGCCAGCAGCACTACAAAGCCAACCTGGTCGACTGAAGCTTTCTTT
CASSTTKPTWSTEAFF
>few|TRBJ2-3|TRBV3-1|-
-
CASSQVGQGIEYF
>-|TRBJ2-3|TRBV9|-
TGTGCCAGCAGCGTAGGGGGACTGAACACGCAGTATTTT
CASSVGGLNTQYF
>-|TRBJ2-1|TRBV10-2|TRBD2
TGCGCCAGCAGTGGACTAGCGGGGGACGACTACAATGAGCAGTTCTTC
CASSGLAGDDYNEQFF
>-|TRBJ2-1|TRBV2|-
TGTGCCAGCAGCAGATCGGACTACCCCCTGGGAAACAATGAGCAGTTCTTC
CASSRSDYPLGNNEQFF
>once|TRBJ2-7|TRBV28|TRBD2
TGTGCCAGCAGTTTCCGCGGGGGGAGGCTGTGGACCTACGAGCAGTACTTC
CASSFRGGRLWTYEQYF
>-|TRBJ2-5|TRBV28|TRBD1
TGTGCCAGCAGTCCGTGGGACAGCTTAGACCAAGAGACCCAGTACTTC
CASSPWDSLDQETQYF
>-|TRBJ2-7|TRBV20-1|TRBD2
TGCAGTGCTAGAGACCTGACTAGCGGACCCTACGAGCAGTACTTC
CSARDLTSGPYEQYF
>-|TRBJ2-1|TRBV3-1|-
TGTGCCAGCAGCCCTAAAGTCGGGGACTTCATTGAGCAGTTCTTC
CASSPKVGDFIEQFF
>many|TRBJ2-7|TRBV6-2/TRBV6-3|TRBD1
TGTGCCAGCAGTTACGGAACAGGCTTGGGACAGGAAGACGAGCAGTACTTC
CASSYGTGLGQEDEQYF
>-|TRBJ2-3|TRBV12-3/TRBV12-4|TRBD1
TGTGCCAGCAGTCGCCGGGACAGGGGGCTATACTATATCACAGATACGCAGTATTTT
CASSRRDRGLYYITDTQYF
>-|TRBJ1-2|TRBV7-9|-
TGTGCCAGCAGCCTCAGGGAAGAAAGGAGGCCCCCATATGGCTACACCTTC
CASSLREERRPPYGYTF
>-|TRBJ2-5|TRBV6-2/TRBV6-3|-
TGTGCCAGCAGTTACGGTGGGGACGGAGAGACCCAGTACTTC
CASSYGGDGETQYF
>-|TRBJ2-3|TRBV5-6|TRBD2
TGTGCCAGCAGCTACCGGGACTATCTCACAGATACGCAGTATTTT
CASSYRDYLTDTQYF
>-|TRBJ2-1|TRBV6-5|-
TGTGCCAGCAGTTATGGTGGCAATGAGCAGTTCTTC
CASSYGGNEQFF
>many|TRBJ2-5|TRBV20-1|-
TGCAGTGCTAGAGGTACTAGTCTCCAAGAGACCCAGTACTTC
CSARGTSLQETQYF
>-|TRBJ1-5|TRBV20-1|TRBD1
TGCAGTGCTAAAACCCCGGGACAGGGCGATCAGCCCCAGCATTTT
CSAKTPGQGDQPQHF
>-|TRBJ2-1|TRBV5-1|TRBD2
TGCGCCAGCAGCAACCGGGACTACCTCTCCTACAATGAGCAGTTCTTC
CASSNRDYLSYNEQFF
>few|TRBJ2-1|TRBV9|TRBD1
TGTGCCAGCAGCGTATGGACAGGGGGAAGCTACAATGAGCAGTTCTTC
CASSVWTGGSYNEQFF
>-|TRBJ2-2|TRBV3-1|-
TGTGCCAGAGGGCAGAACACCGGGGAGCTGTTTTTT
CARGQNTGELFF
>many|TRBJ2-1|TRBV7-8|-
TGTGCCAGCAGCTTAGTGGGAGTTGGGAATGAGCAGTTCTTC
CASSLVGVGNEQFF
>-|TRBJ1-5|TRBV27|-
TGTGCCAGCAGTCTTAAAGGGAATCAGCCCCAGCATTTT
CASSLKGNQPQHF